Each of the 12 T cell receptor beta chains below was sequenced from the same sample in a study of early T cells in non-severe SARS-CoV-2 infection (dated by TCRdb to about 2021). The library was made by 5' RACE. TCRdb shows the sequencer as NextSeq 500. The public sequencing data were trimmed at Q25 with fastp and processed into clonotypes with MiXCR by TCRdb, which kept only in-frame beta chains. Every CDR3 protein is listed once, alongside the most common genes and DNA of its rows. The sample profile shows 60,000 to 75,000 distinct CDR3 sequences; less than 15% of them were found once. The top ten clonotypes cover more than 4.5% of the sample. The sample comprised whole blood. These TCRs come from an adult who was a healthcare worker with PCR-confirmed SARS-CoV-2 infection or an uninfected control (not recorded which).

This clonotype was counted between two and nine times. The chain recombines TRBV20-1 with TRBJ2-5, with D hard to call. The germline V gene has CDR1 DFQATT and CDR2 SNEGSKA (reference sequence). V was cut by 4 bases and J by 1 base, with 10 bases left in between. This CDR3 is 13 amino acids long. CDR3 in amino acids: CSAIQTVQETQYF. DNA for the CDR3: TGCAGTGCTATACAGACGGTCCAAGAGACCCAGTACTTC.

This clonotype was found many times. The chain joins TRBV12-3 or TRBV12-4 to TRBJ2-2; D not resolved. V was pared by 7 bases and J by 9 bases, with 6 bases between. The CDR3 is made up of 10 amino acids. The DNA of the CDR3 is TGTGCCAGCACGGTCCGGGAGCTGTTTTTT. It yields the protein CASTVRELFF.

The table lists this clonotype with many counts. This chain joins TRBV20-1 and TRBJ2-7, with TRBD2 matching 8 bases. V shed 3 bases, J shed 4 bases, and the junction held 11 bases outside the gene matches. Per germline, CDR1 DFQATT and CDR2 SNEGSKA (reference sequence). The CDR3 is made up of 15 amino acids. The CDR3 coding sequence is TGCAGTGCTAGCAGGGTACTAGCGGAGACATACGAGCAGTACTTC. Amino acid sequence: CSASRVLAETYEQYF.

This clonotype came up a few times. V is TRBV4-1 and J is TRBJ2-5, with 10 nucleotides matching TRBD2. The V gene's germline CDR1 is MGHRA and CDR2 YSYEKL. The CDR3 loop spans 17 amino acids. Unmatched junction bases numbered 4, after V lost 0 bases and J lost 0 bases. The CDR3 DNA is TGCGCCAGCAGCCAAGATCCGGGACTAGCGCACCAAGAGACCCAGTACTTC. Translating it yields CASSQDPGLAHQETQYF.

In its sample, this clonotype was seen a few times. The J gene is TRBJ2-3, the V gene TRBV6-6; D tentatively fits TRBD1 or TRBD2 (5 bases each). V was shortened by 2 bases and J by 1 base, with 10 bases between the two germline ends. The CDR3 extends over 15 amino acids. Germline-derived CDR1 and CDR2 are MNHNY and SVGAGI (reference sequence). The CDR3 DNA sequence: TGTGCCAGCAGTTACAGGGACCGGGGCACAGATACGCAGTATTTT. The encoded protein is CASSYRDRGTDTQYF.

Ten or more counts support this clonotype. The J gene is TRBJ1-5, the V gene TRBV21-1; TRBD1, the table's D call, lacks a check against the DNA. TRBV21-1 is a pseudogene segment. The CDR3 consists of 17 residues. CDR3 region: CASSKAWRTMIGQPQHF. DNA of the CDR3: TGTGCCAGCAGCAAAGCCTGGAGGACAATGATTGGTCAGCCCCAGCATTTT.

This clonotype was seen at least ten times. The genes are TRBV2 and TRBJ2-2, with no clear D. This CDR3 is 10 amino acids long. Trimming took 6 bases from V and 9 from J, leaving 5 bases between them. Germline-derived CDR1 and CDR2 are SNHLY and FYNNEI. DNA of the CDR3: TGTGCCAGCAGGACGAGGGAGCTGTTTTTT. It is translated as CASRTRELFF. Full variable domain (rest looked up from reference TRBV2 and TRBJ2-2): EPEVTQTPSHQVTQMGQEVILRCVPISNHLYFYWYRQILGQKVEFLVSFYNNEISEKSEIFDDQFSVERPDGSNFTLKIRSTKLEDSAMYFCASRTRELFFGEGSRLTVL.

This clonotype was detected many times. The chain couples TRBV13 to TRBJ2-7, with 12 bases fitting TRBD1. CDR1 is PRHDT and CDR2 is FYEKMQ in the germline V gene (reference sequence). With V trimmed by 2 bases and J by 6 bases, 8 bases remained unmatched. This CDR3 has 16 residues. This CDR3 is CASSLNSGQGAVEQYF. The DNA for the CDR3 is TGTGCCAGCAGCTTAAATTCGGGACAGGGGGCAGTCGAGCAGTACTTC. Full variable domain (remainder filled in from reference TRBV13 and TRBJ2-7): AAGVIQSPRHLIKEKRETATLKCYPIPRHDTVYWYQQGPGQDPQFLISFYEKMQSDKGSIPDRFSAQQFSDYHSELNMSSLELGDSALYFCASSLNSGQGAVEQYFGPGTRLTVT.

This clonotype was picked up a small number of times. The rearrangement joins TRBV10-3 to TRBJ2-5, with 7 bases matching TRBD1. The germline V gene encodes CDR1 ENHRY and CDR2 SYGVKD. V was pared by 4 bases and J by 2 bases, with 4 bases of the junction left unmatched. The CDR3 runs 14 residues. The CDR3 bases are TGTGCCATCAGTGGGACAGGAGGACAAGAGACCCAGTACTTC. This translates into CAISGTGGQETQYF.

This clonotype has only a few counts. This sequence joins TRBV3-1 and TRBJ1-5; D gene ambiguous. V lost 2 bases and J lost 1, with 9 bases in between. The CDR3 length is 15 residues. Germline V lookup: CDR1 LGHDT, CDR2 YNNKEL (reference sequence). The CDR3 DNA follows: TGTGCCAGCAGCCAACGTTACGCCAGCAATCAGCCCCAGCATTTT. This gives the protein CASSQRYASNQPQHF.

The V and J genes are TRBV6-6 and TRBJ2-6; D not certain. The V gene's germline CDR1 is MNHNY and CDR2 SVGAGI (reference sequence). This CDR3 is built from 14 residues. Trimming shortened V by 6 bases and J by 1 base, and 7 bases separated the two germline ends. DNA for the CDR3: TGTGCCAGCAGGGACCTATCTGGGGCCAACGTCCTGACTTTC. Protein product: CASRDLSGANVLTF.

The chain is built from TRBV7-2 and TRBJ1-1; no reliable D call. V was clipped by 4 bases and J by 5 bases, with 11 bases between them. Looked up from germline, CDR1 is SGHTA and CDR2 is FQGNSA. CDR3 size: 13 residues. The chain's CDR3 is CASSWNRQTEAFF. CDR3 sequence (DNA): TGTGCCAGCAGCTGGAACCGACAAACTGAAGCTTTCTTT.